This is a list of T cell receptor beta chains from one sample in a study of technical replicates of blood from several donors. TCRdb keeps only in-frame clones here, not all; method: immunoSEQ multiplex PCR. This table has under 95,000 clones, 98% appearing once. Material for sequencing was T cells isolated from PBMCs. The receptors come from a human donor in good health. Each CDR3 is given with its conserved first and last residue. The D gene is left open where the match is weak. Clone size is shown for a subset of rows, as once, few, many or a class of expanded clone.

clone_size,j_call,d_call,v_call,cdr3_aa,cdr3_nt
-,TRBJ2-7,-,TRBV14,CASSRGGVSYEQYF,TGTGCCAGCAGCCGGGGCGGGGTCTCCTACGAGCAGTACTTC
-,TRBJ2-3,-,TRBV7-3,CASSAPGDTQYF,TGTGCCAGCAGTGCCCCAGGAGATACGCAGTATTTT
-,TRBJ2-7,TRBD2,TRBV13,CASSLQPGLAGGYEQYF,TGTGCCAGCAGCTTACAACCGGGACTAGCGGGAGGATACGAGCAGTACTTC
-,TRBJ1-1,-,TRBV7-9,CASSFRGNTEAFF,TGTGCCAGCAGCTTTAGAGGGAACACTGAAGCTTTCTTT
once,TRBJ2-2,TRBD1,TRBV6-5,CASRRQGAGAGELFF,TGTGCCAGCAGACGACAGGGGGCTGGCGCCGGGGAGCTGTTTTTT
-,TRBJ2-3,-,TRBV7-8,CASSFMRLASDTQYF,TGTGCCAGCAGCTTTATGCGGCTAGCGTCAGATACGCAGTATTTT
-,TRBJ1-6,-,TRBV21-1,CASSKGQGVRQWGSPLHF,TGTGCCAGCAGCAAAGGCCAGGGGGTTAGGCAATGGGGTTCACCCCTCCACTTT
-,TRBJ2-1,-,TRBV6-1,CASSVTGFAYNEQFF,TGTGCCAGCAGTGTAACGGGGTTCGCCTACAATGAGCAGTTCTTC
-,TRBJ2-1,TRBD2,TRBV6-5,CASFPPGLVREQFF,TGTGCCAGCTTCCCCCCGGGACTAGTAAGGGAGCAGTTCTTC
-,TRBJ1-5,-,TRBV7-8,CASSLGQVGDQPQHF,TGTGCCAGCAGCTTAGGGCAGGTGGGAGATCAGCCCCAGCATTTT
-,TRBJ1-2,-,TRBV20-1,CSARGSIGYTF,TGCAGTGCTAGGGGGAGCATTGGCTACACCTTC
-,TRBJ1-1,-,TRBV7-9,CASSHPGRGTEAFF,TGTGCCAGCAGCCATCCCGGGCGGGGCACTGAAGCTTTCTTT
-,TRBJ2-1,TRBD2,TRBV25-1,CASSGAGGPRYEQFF,TGTGCCAGCAGTGGAGCGGGAGGGCCCCGATATGAGCAGTTCTTC
-,TRBJ1-2,-,TRBV10-3,CAISEGGGGVYGYTF,TGTGCCATCAGTGAGGGGGGCGGAGGTGTCTATGGCTACACCTTC
-,TRBJ1-5,-,TRBV11-2,CASSPPGQPQHF,TGTGCCAGCAGCCCCCCAGGGCAGCCCCAGCATTTT